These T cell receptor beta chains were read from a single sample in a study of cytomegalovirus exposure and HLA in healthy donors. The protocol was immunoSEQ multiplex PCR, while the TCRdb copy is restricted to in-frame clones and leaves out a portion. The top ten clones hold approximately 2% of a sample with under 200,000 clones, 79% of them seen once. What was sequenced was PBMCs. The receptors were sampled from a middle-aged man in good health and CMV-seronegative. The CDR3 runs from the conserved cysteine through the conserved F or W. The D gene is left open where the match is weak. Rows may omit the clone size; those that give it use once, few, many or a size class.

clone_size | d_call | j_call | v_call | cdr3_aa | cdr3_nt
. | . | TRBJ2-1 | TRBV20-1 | CSASSYNEQFF | TGCAGTGCCAGTTCCTACAATGAGCAGTTCTTC
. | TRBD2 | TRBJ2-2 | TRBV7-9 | CASSQLAENTGELFF | TGTGCCAGCAGCCAGCTAGCGGAGAACACCGGGGAGCTGTTTTTT
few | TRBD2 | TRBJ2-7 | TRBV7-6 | CASSSMGGSDEQYF | TGTGCCAGCAGCTCGATGGGAGGGTCCGACGAGCAGTACTTC
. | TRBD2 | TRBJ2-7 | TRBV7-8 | CASSHRTSDYEQYF | TGTGCCAGCAGCCATAGGACTAGCGACTACGAGCAGTACTTC
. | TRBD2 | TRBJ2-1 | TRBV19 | CASSIRVGRLAGVWNEQFF | TGTGCCAGTAGTATCCGAGTAGGTCGGCTAGCGGGAGTCTGGAATGAGCAGTTCTTC
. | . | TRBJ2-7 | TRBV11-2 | CASGLAPRGSYEQYF | TGTGCCAGCGGATTAGCCCCTCGAGGGTCCTACGAGCAGTACTTC
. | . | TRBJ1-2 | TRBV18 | CASSRYVQSEGDGYTF | TGTGCCAGCTCACGCTATGTACAGTCAGAGGGTGACGGCTACACCTTC
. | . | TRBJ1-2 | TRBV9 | CASSLITGYGYTF | TGTGCCAGCAGCCTCATAACGGGCTATGGCTACACCTTC
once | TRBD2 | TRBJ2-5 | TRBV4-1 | CASSQDPGLAGVGGYF | TGCGCCAGCAGTCAAGATCCGGGACTAGCGGGAGTGGGGGGGTACTTC
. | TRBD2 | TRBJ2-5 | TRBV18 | CASSPEAGGETQYF | TGTGCCAGCTCACCAGAGGCGGGAGGAGAGACCCAGTACTTC
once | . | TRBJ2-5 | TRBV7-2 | CASSLYVETQYF | TGTGCCAGCAGCCTATACGTAGAGACCCAGTACTTC
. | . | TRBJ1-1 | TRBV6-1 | CASSEARVANTEAFF | TGTGCCAGCAGTGAAGCGAGGGTTGCGAACACTGAAGCTTTCTTT
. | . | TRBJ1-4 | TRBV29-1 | CSVGGVGTEKLFF | TGCAGCGTGGGGGGGGTAGGAACTGAAAAACTGTTTTTT
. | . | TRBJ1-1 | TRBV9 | CASSVIMNTEAFF | TGTGCCAGCAGCGTAATTATGAACACTGAAGCTTTCTTT
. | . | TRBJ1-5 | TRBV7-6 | CASSSFSNQPQHF | TGTGCCAGCAGCTCATTTAGCAATCAGCCCCAGCATTTT
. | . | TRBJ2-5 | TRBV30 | CAWSGLLQETQYF | TGTGCCTGGAGTGGTCTACTCCAAGAGACCCAGTACTTC
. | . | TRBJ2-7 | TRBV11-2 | CASSLDLAYYEQYF | TGTGCCAGCAGCCTAGATTTGGCTTATTACGAGCAGTACTTC
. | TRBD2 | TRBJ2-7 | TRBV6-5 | CASSSGTSLTEQYF | TGTGCCAGCAGCTCTGGGACTAGTCTTACCGAGCAGTACTTC
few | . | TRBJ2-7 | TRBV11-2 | CASSSFSVYEQYF | TGTGCCAGCAGCTCTTTTAGTGTCTACGAGCAGTACTTC
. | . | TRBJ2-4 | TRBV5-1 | CASSSSLGRGNIQYF | TGCGCCAGCAGCTCATCATTGGGGCGAGGAAACATTCAGTACTTC
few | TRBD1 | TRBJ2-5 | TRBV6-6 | CASSTGQAIQETQYF | TGTGCCAGCAGCACGGGACAGGCGATCCAAGAGACCCAGTACTTC
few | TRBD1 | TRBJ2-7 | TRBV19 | CASSRQGSEQYF | TGTGCCAGTAGTAGACAGGGGAGCGAGCAGTACTTC
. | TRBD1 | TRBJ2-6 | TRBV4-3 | CASSQDTGQGAGANVLTF | TGCGCCAGCAGCCAAGATACGGGACAGGGTGCTGGGGCCAACGTCCTGACTTTC
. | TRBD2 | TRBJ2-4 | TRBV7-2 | CASSLVVAGSKNIQYF | TGTGCCAGCAGCTTAGTGGTAGCGGGCAGCAAAAACATTCAGTACTTC
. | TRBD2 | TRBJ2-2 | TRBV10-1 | CASWGGDHHPGELFF | TGCGCCAGCTGGGGGGGGGACCACCACCCCGGGGAGCTGTTTTTT
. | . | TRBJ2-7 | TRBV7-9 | CSSSLSASAHEQYF | TGTTCCAGCAGCTTATCGGCTAGCGCCCACGAGCAGTACTTC
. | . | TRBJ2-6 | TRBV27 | CASSIRYRDTGANVLTF | TGTGCCAGCAGTATAAGATACAGGGACACTGGGGCCAACGTCCTGACTTTC
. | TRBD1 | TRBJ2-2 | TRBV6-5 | CASSFSTGGPGELFF | TGTGCCAGCAGTTTTTCCACAGGGGGACCCGGGGAGCTGTTTTTT
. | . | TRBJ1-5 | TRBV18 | CASSPDPTGRNQPQHF | TGTGCCAGCTCACCAGATCCGACAGGTCGCAATCAGCCCCAGCATTTT
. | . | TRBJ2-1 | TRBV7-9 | CASSFVNEQFF | TGTGCCAGCAGCTTCGTAAATGAGCAGTTCTTC
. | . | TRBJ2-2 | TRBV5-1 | CASSFRENTGELFF | TGCGCCAGCAGCTTCAGGGAGAACACCGGGGAGCTGTTTTTT
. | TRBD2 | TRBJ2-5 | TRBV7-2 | CASSLWTSGSQETQYF | TGTGCCAGCAGCTTATGGACTAGCGGGTCTCAAGAGACCCAGTACTTC
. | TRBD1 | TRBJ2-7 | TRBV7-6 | CASSQGTGRAGTTTQYF | TGTGCCAGCAGCCAGGGGACAGGGAGAGCGGGTACTACCACGCAGTACTTC
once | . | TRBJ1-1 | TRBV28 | CASSFRRAAAFF | TGTGCCAGCAGTTTCCGCAGGGCAGCTGCCTTCTTT
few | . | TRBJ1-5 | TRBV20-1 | CSAGRAPHF | TGCAGCGCGGGGAGGGCCCCCCATTTT
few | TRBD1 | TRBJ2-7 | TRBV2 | CASSARQGANEQYF | TGTGCCAGCAGTGCGAGACAGGGGGCAAACGAGCAGTACTTC
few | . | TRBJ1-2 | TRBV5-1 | CASSLEAGYYGYTF | TGCGCCAGCAGCTTGGAGGCAGGTTACTATGGCTACACCTTC
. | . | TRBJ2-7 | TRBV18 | CASSRGTSYEQYF | TGTGCCAGCTCACGCGGGACCTCCTACGAGCAGTACTTC
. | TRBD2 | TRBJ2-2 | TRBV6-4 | CASQPLAGVNTGELFF | TGTGCCAGCCAACCACTAGCGGGAGTGAACACCGGGGAGCTGTTTTTT
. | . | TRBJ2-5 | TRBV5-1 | CASTPTAQETQYF | TGCGCCAGCACTCCGACTGCGCAAGAGACCCAGTACTTC
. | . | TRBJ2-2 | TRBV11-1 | CASSLTSPGTGELFF | TGTGCCAGCAGTCTAACCAGCCCGGGCACCGGGGAGCTGTTTTTT
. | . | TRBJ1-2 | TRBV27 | CASRMEGGGSGYGYTF | TGTGCCAGCAGGATGGAGGGTGGGGGGTCGGGCTATGGCTACACCTTC
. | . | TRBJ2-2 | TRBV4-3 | CASSQVLNTGELFF | TGCGCCAGCAGCCAAGTCCTAAACACCGGGGAGCTGTTTTTT
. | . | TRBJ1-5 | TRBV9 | CASSTSGGNQPQHF | TGTGCCAGCAGCACCTCAGGGGGCAATCAGCCCCAGCATTTT
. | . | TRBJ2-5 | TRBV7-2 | CASSGSGPQETQYF | TGTGCCAGCAGCGGTAGCGGTCCTCAAGAGACCCAGTACTTC
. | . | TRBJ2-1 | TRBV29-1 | CSVVGLGLEQFF | TGCAGCGTTGTCGGACTTGGGCTTGAGCAGTTCTTC
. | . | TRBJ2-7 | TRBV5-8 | CASSLIRELSYEQYF | TGTGCCAGCAGCTTGATCCGGGAGTTATCCTACGAGCAGTACTTC
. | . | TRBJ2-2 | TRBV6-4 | CASSLFPGGASGELFF | TGTGCCAGCAGCCTCTTCCCTGGTGGGGCAAGCGGGGAGCTGTTTTTT
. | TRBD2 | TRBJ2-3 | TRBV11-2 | CASSLDIAGGPADTQYF | TGTGCCAGCAGCTTAGATATTGCGGGAGGGCCTGCAGATACGCAGTATTTT
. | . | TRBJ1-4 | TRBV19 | CATKASLEGEKLFF | TGTGCCACAAAAGCGAGTCTGGAGGGAGAAAAACTGTTTTTT